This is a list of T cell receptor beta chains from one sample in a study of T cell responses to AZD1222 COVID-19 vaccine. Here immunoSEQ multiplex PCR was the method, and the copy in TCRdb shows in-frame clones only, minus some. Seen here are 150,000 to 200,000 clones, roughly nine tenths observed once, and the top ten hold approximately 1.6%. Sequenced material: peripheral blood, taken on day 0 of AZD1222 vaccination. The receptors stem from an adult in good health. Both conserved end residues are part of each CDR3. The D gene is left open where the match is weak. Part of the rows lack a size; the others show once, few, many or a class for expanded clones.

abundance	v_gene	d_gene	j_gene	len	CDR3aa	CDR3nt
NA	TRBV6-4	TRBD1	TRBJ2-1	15	CASSRGTGVYNEQFF	TGTGCCAGCAGTCGCGGGACAGGGGTCTACAATGAGCAGTTCTTC
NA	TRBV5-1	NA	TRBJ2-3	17	CASSLGGAVPSTDTQYF	TGCGCCAGCAGCCTAGGAGGGGCCGTTCCCAGCACAGATACGCAGTATTTT
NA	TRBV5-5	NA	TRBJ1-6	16	CASSATGSSYNSPLHF	TGTGCCAGCAGCGCTACAGGGAGCTCCTATAATTCACCCCTCCACTTT
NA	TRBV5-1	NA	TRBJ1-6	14	CASSFQGSNSPLHF	TGCGCCAGCAGTTTTCAGGGCAGTAATTCACCCCTCCACTTT
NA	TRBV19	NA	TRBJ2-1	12	CASSSRDYEQFF	TGTGCCAGTAGTTCCAGGGATTATGAGCAGTTCTTC
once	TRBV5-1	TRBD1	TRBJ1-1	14	CASSSDRVNTEAFF	TGCGCCAGCAGCTCGGACAGGGTGAACACTGAAGCTTTCTTT
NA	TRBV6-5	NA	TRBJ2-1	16	CASSYSSVGGISEQFF	TGTGCCAGCAGTTACTCGTCAGTCGGAGGAATTTCGGAGCAGTTCTTC
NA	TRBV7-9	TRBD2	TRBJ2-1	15	CASSRAGPINNEQFF	TGTGCCAGCAGCCGAGCGGGGCCGATCAACAATGAGCAGTTCTTC
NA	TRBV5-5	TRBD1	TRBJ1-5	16	CASSLGGAGGNQPQHF	TGTGCCAGCAGCCTAGGGGGCGCGGGGGGCAATCAGCCCCAGCATTTT
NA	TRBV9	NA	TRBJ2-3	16	CASSPMQGSLTDTQYF	TGTGCCAGCAGCCCAATGCAGGGTTCTCTCACAGATACGCAGTATTTT
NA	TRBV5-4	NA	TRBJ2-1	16	CASSPSISGTHNEQFF	TGTGCCAGCAGCCCGTCTATATCCGGGACACACAATGAGCAGTTCTTC
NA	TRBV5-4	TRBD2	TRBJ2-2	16	CASSAGTSGSTGELFF	TGTGCCAGCAGCGCCGGGACTAGCGGGAGTACCGGGGAGCTGTTTTTT
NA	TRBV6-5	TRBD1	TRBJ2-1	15	CASKGQGQGTGEQFF	TGTGCCAGCAAGGGACAGGGGCAGGGGACGGGTGAGCAGTTCTTC
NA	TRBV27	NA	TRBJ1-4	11	CASSPGEKLFF	TGTGCCAGCAGCCCAGGGGAAAAACTGTTTTTT
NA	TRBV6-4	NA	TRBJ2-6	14	CASRTVSGANVLTF	TGTGCCAGCAGAACAGTCTCTGGGGCCAACGTCCTGACTTTC
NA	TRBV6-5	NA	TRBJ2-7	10	CASSLYEQYF	TGTGCCAGCAGCTTATACGAGCAGTACTTC
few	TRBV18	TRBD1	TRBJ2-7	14	CASSRTGGPSEQYF	TGTGCCAGCTCTAGGACAGGGGGGCCCTCCGAGCAGTACTTC
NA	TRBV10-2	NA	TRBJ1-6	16	CASSDIESSYNSPLHF	TGCGCCAGCAGTGATATTGAGAGCTCCTATAATTCACCCCTCCACTTT
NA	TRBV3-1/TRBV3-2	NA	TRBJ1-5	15	CASSQDLGYNQPQHF	TGTGCCAGCAGCCAAGATCTAGGGTACAATCAGCCCCAGCATTTT
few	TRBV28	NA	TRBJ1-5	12	CASSSTNQPQHF	TGTGCCAGCAGCTCCACTAATCAGCCCCAGCATTTT
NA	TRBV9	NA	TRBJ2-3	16	CASSVSGQTSTDTQYF	TGTGCCAGCAGCGTATCAGGGCAAACTAGCACAGATACGCAGTATTTT
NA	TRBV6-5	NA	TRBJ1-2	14	CASSYSHVLYGYTF	TGTGCCAGCAGTTACTCGCACGTCCTATATGGCTACACCTTC
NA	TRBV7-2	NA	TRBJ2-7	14	CASSLGLSATKQYF	TGTGCCAGCAGCTTAGGGCTGAGTGCTACGAAGCAGTACTTC
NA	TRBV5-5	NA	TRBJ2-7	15	CASSLALREPYEQYF	TGTGCCAGCAGCTTGGCCTTGAGGGAGCCCTACGAGCAGTACTTC
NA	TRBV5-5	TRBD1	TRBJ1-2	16	CASSPESRTGWSGYTF	TGTGCCAGCAGCCCCGAATCGCGGACAGGGTGGTCGGGCTACACCTTC
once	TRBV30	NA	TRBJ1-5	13	CAWSQQGNQPQHF	TGTGCCTGGAGTCAGCAGGGGAATCAGCCCCAGCATTTT
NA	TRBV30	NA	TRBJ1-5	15	CAWNPTGASNQPQHF	TGTGCCTGGAACCCGACGGGGGCGAGCAATCAGCCCCAGCATTTT
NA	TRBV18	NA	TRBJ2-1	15	CASSPRGSTYNEQFF	TGTGCCAGCTCACCACGGGGTTCGACGTACAATGAGCAGTTCTTC
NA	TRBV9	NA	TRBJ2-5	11	CASIGQETQYF	TGTGCCAGCATTGGTCAAGAGACCCAGTACTTC
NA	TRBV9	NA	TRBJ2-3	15	CASSVSPTQTDTQYF	TGTGCCAGCAGCGTAAGTCCAACCCAGACAGATACGCAGTATTTT
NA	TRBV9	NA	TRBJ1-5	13	CASSVGSNQPQHF	TGTGCCAGCAGCGTAGGGAGCAATCAGCCCCAGCATTTT
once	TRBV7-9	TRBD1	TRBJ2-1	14	CASSLTGGGNEQFF	TGTGCCAGCAGCTTAACAGGGGGTGGGAATGAGCAGTTCTTC
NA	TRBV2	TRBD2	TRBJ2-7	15	CASRNPAGGGYEQYF	TGTGCCAGCAGGAACCCAGCGGGAGGGGGTTACGAGCAGTACTTC
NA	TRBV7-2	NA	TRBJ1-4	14	CASSYAGAGEKLFF	TGTGCCAGCAGCTATGCCGGGGCTGGTGAAAAACTGTTTTTT
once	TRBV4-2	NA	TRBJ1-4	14	CASSLGEPNEKLFF	TGTGCCAGCAGCTTGGGGGAGCCTAATGAAAAACTGTTTTTT
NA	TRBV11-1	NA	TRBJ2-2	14	CASSPDYRTGELFF	TGTGCCAGCAGTCCGGACTACCGCACCGGGGAGCTGTTTTTT
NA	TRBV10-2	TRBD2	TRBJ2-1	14	CASSRLAFGDEQFF	TGCGCCAGCAGTCGACTAGCTTTCGGCGATGAGCAGTTCTTC
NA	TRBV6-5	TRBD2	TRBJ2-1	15	CASSYGTSGRHEQFF	TGTGCCAGCAGCTATGGGACTAGCGGGAGACATGAGCAGTTCTTC
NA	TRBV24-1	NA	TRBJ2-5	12	CATSVGKETQYF	TGTGCCACCAGTGTGGGGAAAGAGACCCAGTACTTC